The clone carrying this T cell receptor beta chain was counted many times. Antigen specificity is unknown. Trimming shortened V by 8 bases and J by 2 bases, and 7 bases separated the two germline ends. The CDR3 runs to 12 residues. The data originate from a study of spatial heterogeneity in lung cancer. Study as a whole: Sequencing consistently turned up more beta-chain sequences than alpha-chain sequences. General study findings and limits: For expanded intratumoral alpha and beta TCRs, counts tracked tumor mutation counts.

TCRdb fed the 5' RACE reads into MiXCR, producing one record per CDR3 protein. Of some 5,000 distinct CDR3 sequences detected, under 10% appear once; the ten largest clones hold about 30%. The time point is: sample taken at primary tumor resection. The source of this sequence is a female donor with early-stage non-small cell lung cancer. This specimen was lung tumor tissue, taken at surgery. This sequence joins TRBV12-3 or TRBV12-4 and TRBJ1-3; D unclear. CDR3 bases: TGTGCCAGCCGGGAGGCTGGAAACACCATATATTTT. Protein sequence: CASREAGNTIYF.